This is a list of T cell receptor beta chains from one sample in a study of blood T cell repertoires in COVID-19. Some clones are missing from TCRdb's copy, which holds only in-frame ones; the method was immunoSEQ multiplex PCR. Of about 270,000 clones listed, 91% are singletons. The specimen was PBMCs or T cells enriched from blood (not recorded which). Source of these receptors: a man aged 35 to 55 who had been exposed to COVID-19. Both conserved end residues are part of each CDR3. The D gene is left open where the match is weak. Only some rows state a clone size, as once, few, many or a class for expanded clones.

v_call	j_call	d_call	cdr3_length	clone_size	cdr3_nt	cdr3_aa
TRBV12-1	TRBJ1-5	-	17	-	TGTGCCAGCAGCTTTGGTTGGAGGGTAAGGGTTAGACGGCCCCAGCATTTT	CASSFGWRVRVRRPQHF
TRBV24-1	TRBJ1-2	-	12	-	TGTGCCACCAGTGTCTCAGACTATGGCTACACCTTC	CATSVSDYGYTF
TRBV10-3	TRBJ2-6	TRBD1	15	-	TGTGCCATCAGTGACCCAAGGGACAGCTTTAGCGTCCTGACTTTC	CAISDPRDSFSVLTF
TRBV30	TRBJ1-5	-	15	few	TGTGCCTGGAGTGCCGGTACCAATAGCAATCAGCCCCAGCATTTT	CAWSAGTNSNQPQHF
TRBV9	TRBJ2-5	-	14	-	TGTGCCAGCAGCGCGGGGGAAGGGAGGGAGACCCAGTACTTC	CASSAGEGRETQYF
TRBV28	TRBJ1-1	-	14	-	TGTGCCACCCTAGGTCGGGTAGAGGGCACTGAAGCTTTCTTT	CATLGRVEGTEAFF
TRBV6-1	TRBJ1-1	TRBD1	14	-	TGTGCCAGCATTTCGGACAGGGGGGTCACTGAAGCTTTCTTT	CASISDRGVTEAFF
TRBV13	TRBJ1-5	-	15	-	TGTGCCAGCAGCTTAGGGGGGGGTCTCAATCAGCCCCAGCATTTT	CASSLGGGLNQPQHF
TRBV7-9	TRBJ1-1	TRBD1	16	-	TGTGCCAGCAGCCGAGAACCGGGACAGCTGAACACTGAAGCTTTCTTT	CASSREPGQLNTEAFF
TRBV5-4	TRBJ1-3	TRBD1	16	few	TGTGCCAGCAGCCCGGGACAGGGGAACTCTGGAAACACCATATATTTT	CASSPGQGNSGNTIYF
TRBV19	TRBJ1-2	-	15	-	TGTGCCAGTAGTCCCGAGACGGGGGGAAATTATGGCTACACCTTC	CASSPETGGNYGYTF
TRBV2	TRBJ2-5	-	13	-	TGTGCCAGCATATTGCCAGGGGTGGAGACCCAGTACTTC	CASILPGVETQYF
TRBV6-5	TRBJ2-7	-	12	-	TGTGCCATCCAACAGGGTTCCTACGAGCAGTACTTC	CAIQQGSYEQYF
TRBV6-2/TRBV6-3	TRBJ2-5	-	13	-	TGTGCCAGCAGTTGGGGCAGTCAAGAGACCCAGTACTTC	CASSWGSQETQYF
TRBV4-2	TRBJ1-1	-	15	-	TGTGCCAGCAGGTATTTGGGGACAACGAACACTGAAGCTTTCTTT	CASRYLGTTNTEAFF
TRBV28	TRBJ2-7	TRBD1	13	-	TGTGCCAGCAGTTTAAGACAGGGGACCGAGCAGTACTTC	CASSLRQGTEQYF
TRBV3-1/TRBV3-2	TRBJ2-3	-	13	-	TGTGCCAGCAGCCAAGGGCCGATGGATACGCAGTATTTT	CASSQGPMDTQYF
TRBV30	TRBJ1-5	-	14	-	TGTGCCTGGAGTTGGGGCGGAAGCAATCAGCCCCAGCATTTT	CAWSWGGSNQPQHF
TRBV4-1	TRBJ2-6	-	15	-	TGCGCCAGCAGCCAAGGGCCATCTGGGGCCAACGTCCTGACTTTC	CASSQGPSGANVLTF
TRBV27	TRBJ1-4	-	21	-	TGTGCCAGCAGTTTATTCCCTTTACCATTCAGGGACACTTCAACTAATGAAAAACTGTTTTTT	CASSLFPLPFRDTSTNEKLFF
TRBV3-1/TRBV3-2	TRBJ2-2	TRBD2	15	-	TGTGCCAGCAGCCAAATTATGGCGGGAGCCGGGGAGCTGTTTTTT	CASSQIMAGAGELFF
TRBV10-3	TRBJ1-5	TRBD1	17	-	TGTGCCATCAGTACCGGGACAGGGATGGACAGTGTCCTCGGCCAGCATTTT	CAISTGTGMDSVLGQHF
TRBV2	TRBJ1-1	-	14	-	TGTGCCAGCAGCGTACAGGGCCCAAACACTGAAGCTTTCTTT	CASSVQGPNTEAFF
TRBV6-5	TRBJ2-2	TRBD1	15	-	TGTGCCGACCCATTTGAGGGGGCGCCGACCGGGGAGCTGTTTTTT	CADPFEGAPTGELFF
TRBV27	TRBJ2-7	TRBD1	15	-	TGTGCCAGCAGCCGACGACAGGGAACCTCCTACGAGCAGTACTTC	CASSRRQGTSYEQYF
TRBV28	TRBJ1-5	TRBD1	15	-	TGTGCCAGCAGTTTAACAGGGGGCTACAATCAGCCCCAGCATTTT	CASSLTGGYNQPQHF
TRBV14	TRBJ2-3	-	17	-	TGTGCCAGCAGCCAAGATTCCCCGGGGAAGGGCACAGATACGCAGTATTTT	CASSQDSPGKGTDTQYF
TRBV29-1	TRBJ2-4	-	14	-	TGCAGCGTTCGGGGTAGACTAGCCAAAAACATTCAGTACTTC	CSVRGRLAKNIQYF
TRBV4-1	TRBJ1-4	TRBD1	17	-	TGCGCCAGCGGACCGGGGACAGGGATGGAAACTAATGAAAAACTGTTTTTT	CASGPGTGMETNEKLFF
TRBV28	TRBJ1-1	TRBD1	14	-	TGTGCCAGCATCTTAGGGGGCCAGAACACTGAAGCTTTCTTT	CASILGGQNTEAFF
TRBV11-2	TRBJ1-1	-	14	-	TGTGCCAGCAGCTTAGCCCCATCAGTCAGTGAAGCTTTCTTT	CASSLAPSVSEAFF
TRBV5-6	TRBJ2-5	-	15	-	TGTGCCAGCAGCTCGGACAGATGGGGGCAAGAGACCCAGTACTTC	CASSSDRWGQETQYF
TRBV20-1	TRBJ2-7	-	12	few	TGCAGTGCTAGTGCCAGGGCCGATAAGCAGTACTTC	CSASARADKQYF
TRBV19	TRBJ1-4	TRBD1	15	-	TGTGCCAGTACCTCCAGACAGGGAAATGAAGAAAAACTGTTTTTT	CASTSRQGNEEKLFF
TRBV5-1	TRBJ2-7	TRBD2	15	-	TGCGCCAGCAGCTCAGAGACTAGCGGGGGATACGAGCAGTACTTC	CASSSETSGGYEQYF
TRBV7-2	TRBJ1-5	TRBD1	16	-	TGTGCCAGCAGCTTAGCCGGGACAGTTAGCAATCAGCCCCAGCATTTT	CASSLAGTVSNQPQHF
TRBV7-3	TRBJ2-5	-	13	-	TGTGCCAGCAGCACCCAAAGAGGCGAGGCCCAGTACTTC	CASSTQRGEAQYF
TRBV28	TRBJ1-1	TRBD1	15	-	TGTGCCAGCAGTTTGGTCGGGACAGCCAACACTGAAGCTTTCTTT	CASSLVGTANTEAFF
TRBV7-2	TRBJ2-1	TRBD2	16	-	TGTGCCAGCAGCCCCTCTAGCGGGAGGGGTTACAATGAGCAGTTCTTC	CASSPSSGRGYNEQFF
TRBV11-2	TRBJ2-7	-	14	once	TGTGCCAGCAGCCCAGGATTCGAAAAGAACGAGCAGTACTTC	CASSPGFEKNEQYF
TRBV3-1/TRBV3-2	TRBJ2-3	-	12	-	TGTGCCAGCAGCCAGGGAGGAGATACGCAGTATTTT	CASSQGGDTQYF
TRBV7-8	TRBJ2-7	-	16	-	TGTGCCAGCAGCTTAGCAGACAGTTCATGGAACTACGAGCAGTACTTC	CASSLADSSWNYEQYF
TRBV9	TRBJ1-3	-	16	-	TGTGCCAGCAGCGTATTAGGAGGGGCCTCTGGAAACACCATATATTTT	CASSVLGGASGNTIYF
TRBV2	TRBJ2-7	TRBD1	15	-	TGTGCCAGCAGTGAGCCGGGACAGGGGGCCCACGAGCAGTACTTC	CASSEPGQGAHEQYF
TRBV6-1	TRBJ2-7	TRBD2	16	-	TGTGCCAGCAGTGAAGGACTAGCGGGGCTCTCCTACGAGCAGTACTTC	CASSEGLAGLSYEQYF
TRBV19	TRBJ2-6	-	17	-	TGTGCCAGTAGTATCTCAGGGGAGGGCTCTGGGGCCAACGTCCTGACTTTC	CASSISGEGSGANVLTF
TRBV30	TRBJ2-7	-	14	once	TGTGCCTGGAGTGTTGACAGACCTAACTACGAGCAGTACTTC	CAWSVDRPNYEQYF